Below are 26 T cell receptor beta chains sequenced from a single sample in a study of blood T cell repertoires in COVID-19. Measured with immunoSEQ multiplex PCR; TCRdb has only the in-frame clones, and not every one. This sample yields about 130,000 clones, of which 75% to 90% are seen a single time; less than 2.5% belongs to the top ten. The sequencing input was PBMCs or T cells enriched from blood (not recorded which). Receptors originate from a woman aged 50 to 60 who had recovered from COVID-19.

CDR3 sequence reads: CASSFRENTEAFF. The CDR3 DNA is TGTGCCAGCAGCTTCCGAGAGAACACTGAAGCTTTCTTT. The V and J genes are TRBV7-9 and TRBJ1-1, with D uncertain. The V gene lost 3 bases and the J gene lost 1 base, with 6 bases spanning the gap. Germline loops: CDR1 SEHNR, CDR2 FQNEAQ (reference sequence). CDR3 length equals 13 residues.

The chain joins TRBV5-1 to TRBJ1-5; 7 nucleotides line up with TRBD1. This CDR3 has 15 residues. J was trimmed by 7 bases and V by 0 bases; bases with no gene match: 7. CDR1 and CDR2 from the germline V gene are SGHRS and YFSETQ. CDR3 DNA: TGCGCCAGCAGCTTGGCCGCTGACAGGGTGCAGCCCCAGCATTTT. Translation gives CASSLAADRVQPQHF.

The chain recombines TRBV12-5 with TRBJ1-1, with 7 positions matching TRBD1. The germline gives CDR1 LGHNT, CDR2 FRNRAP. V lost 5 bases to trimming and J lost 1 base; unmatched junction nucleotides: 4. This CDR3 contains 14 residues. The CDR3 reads CASGQQGRNTEAFF. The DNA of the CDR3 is TGTGCTAGTGGTCAACAGGGGCGGAACACTGAAGCTTTCTTT.

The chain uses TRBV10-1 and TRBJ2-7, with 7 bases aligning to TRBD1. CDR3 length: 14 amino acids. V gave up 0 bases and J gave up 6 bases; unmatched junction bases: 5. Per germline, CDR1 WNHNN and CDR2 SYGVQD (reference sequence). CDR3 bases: TGCGCCAGCAGTGAGTCTACAGGGGTACGCGAGCAGTACTTC. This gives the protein CASSESTGVREQYF.

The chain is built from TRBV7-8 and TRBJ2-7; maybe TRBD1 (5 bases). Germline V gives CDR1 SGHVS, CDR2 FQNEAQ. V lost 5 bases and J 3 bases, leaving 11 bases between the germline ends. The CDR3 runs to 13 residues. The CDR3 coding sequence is TGTGCCAGCAGCCGCGACAGCCACTACGAGCAGTACTTC. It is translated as CASSRDSHYEQYF.

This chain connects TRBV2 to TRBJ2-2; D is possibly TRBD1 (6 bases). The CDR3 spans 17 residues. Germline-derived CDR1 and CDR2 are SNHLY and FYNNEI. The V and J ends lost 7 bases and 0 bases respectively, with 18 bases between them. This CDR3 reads CASKHRAVRANTGELFF. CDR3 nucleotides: TGTGCCAGCAAGCACAGGGCAGTGCGCGCGAACACCGGGGAGCTGTTTTTT. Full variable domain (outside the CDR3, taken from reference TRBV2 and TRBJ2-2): EPEVTQTPSHQVTQMGQEVILRCVPISNHLYFYWYRQILGQKVEFLVSFYNNEISEKSEIFDDQFSVERPDGSNFTLKIRSTKLEDSAMYFCASKHRAVRANTGELFFGEGSRLTVL.

The CDR3 DNA follows: TGCAGCGTTGGAGGACAGGGGGCTTACGAGCAGTACTTC. This translates into CSVGGQGAYEQYF. This chain uses TRBV29-1 with TRBJ2-7; 11 bases are shared with TRBD1. After removal of 4 bases from V and 4 bases from J, the junction contained 3 bases not matched to a gene. Germline CDR1 and CDR2: SQVTM and ANQGSEA. This CDR3 contains 13 residues.

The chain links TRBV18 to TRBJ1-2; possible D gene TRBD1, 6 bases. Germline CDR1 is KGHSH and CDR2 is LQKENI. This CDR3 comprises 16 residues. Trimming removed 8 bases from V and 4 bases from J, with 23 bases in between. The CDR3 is CASAEWSEQGGYGYTF. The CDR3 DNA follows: TGTGCCAGCGCCGAGTGGTCGGAACAGGGTGGCTATGGCTACACCTTC.

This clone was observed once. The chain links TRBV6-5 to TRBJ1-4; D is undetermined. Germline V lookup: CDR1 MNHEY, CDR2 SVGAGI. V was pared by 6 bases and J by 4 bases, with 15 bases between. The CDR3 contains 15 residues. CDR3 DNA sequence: TGTGCCAGCAGCCGGAACAAAGAGCGTAATGAAAAACTGTTTTTT. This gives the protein CASSRNKERNEKLFF.

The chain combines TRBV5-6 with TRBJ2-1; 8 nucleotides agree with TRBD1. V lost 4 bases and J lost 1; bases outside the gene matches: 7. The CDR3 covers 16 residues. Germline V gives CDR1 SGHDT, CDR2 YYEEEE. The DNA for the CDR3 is TGTGCCAGCAGCCCGGAACAGGGGGTTTCCTACAATGAGCAGTTCTTC. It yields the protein CASSPEQGVSYNEQFF.

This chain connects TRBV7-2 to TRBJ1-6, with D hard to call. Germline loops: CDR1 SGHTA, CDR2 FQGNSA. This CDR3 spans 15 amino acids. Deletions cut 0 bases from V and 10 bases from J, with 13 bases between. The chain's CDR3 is CASSLALRTASPLHF. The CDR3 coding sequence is TGTGCCAGCAGCTTAGCGCTACGAACAGCCTCACCCCTCCACTTT.

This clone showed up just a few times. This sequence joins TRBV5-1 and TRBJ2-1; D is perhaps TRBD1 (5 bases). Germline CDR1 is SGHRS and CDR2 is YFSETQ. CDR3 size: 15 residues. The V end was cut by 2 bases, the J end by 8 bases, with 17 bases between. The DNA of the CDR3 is TGCGCCAGCAGCTTACAGGTACCGTTAGAGGATGAGCAGTTCTTC. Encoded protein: CASSLQVPLEDEQFF.

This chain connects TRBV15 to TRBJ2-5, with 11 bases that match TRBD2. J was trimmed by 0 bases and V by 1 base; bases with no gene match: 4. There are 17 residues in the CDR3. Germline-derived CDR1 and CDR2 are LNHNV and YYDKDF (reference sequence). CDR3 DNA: TGTGCCACCAGCAGAGTTGGGACTAGCGGATACCAAGAGACCCAGTACTTC. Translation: CATSRVGTSGYQETQYF.

The CDR3 region has the DNA TGTGCCAGCTCACCTAGCGGGCAAGAGACCCAGTACTTC. Translating gives CASSPSGQETQYF. V and J are TRBV18 and TRBJ2-5; 7 nucleotides agree with TRBD2. CDR3 length: 13 residues. Germline CDR1 and CDR2: KGHSH and LQKENI. V was pared by 3 bases and J by 2 bases, with 0 bases of the junction left unmatched.

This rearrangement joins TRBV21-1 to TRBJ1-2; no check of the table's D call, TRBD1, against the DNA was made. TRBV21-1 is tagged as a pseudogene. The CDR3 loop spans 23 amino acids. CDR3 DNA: TGTGCCAGCAGCAAAATGGTCCCCCAGATTGCCCCGTTCACAGGGGGTTGGTGCTATGGCTACACCTTC. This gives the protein CASSKMVPQIAPFTGGWCYGYTF.

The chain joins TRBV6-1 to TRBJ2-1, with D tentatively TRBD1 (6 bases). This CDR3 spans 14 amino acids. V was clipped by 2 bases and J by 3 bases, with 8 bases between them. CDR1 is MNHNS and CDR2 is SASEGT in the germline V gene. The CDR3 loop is CASSETGLYNEQFF. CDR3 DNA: TGTGCCAGCAGTGAAACAGGGCTCTACAATGAGCAGTTCTTC.

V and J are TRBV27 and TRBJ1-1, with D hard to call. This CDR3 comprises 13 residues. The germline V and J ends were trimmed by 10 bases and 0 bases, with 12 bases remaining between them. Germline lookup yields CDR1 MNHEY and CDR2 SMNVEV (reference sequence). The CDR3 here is CATYRGLNTEAFF. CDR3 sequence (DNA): TGTGCCACCTATAGAGGGCTGAACACTGAAGCTTTCTTT.

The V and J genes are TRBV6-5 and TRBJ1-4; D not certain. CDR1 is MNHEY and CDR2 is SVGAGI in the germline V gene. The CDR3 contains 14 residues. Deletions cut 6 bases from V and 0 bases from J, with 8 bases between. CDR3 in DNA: TGTGCCAGCAGCGAGTTTGCAACTAATGAAAAACTGTTTTTT. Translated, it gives CASSEFATNEKLFF.

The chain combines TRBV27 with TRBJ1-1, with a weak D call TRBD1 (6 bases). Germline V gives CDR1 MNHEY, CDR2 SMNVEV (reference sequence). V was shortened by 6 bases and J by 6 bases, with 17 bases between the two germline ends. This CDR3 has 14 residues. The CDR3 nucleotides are TGTGCCAGCAGCTTAGTGGGGGCCGGGCCTGAAGCTTTCTTT. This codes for CASSLVGAGPEAFF.

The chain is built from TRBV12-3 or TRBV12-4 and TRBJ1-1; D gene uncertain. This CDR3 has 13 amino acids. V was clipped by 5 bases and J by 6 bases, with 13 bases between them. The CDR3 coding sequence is TGTGCCAGCAGTGCGGGGATGACTGCTGAAGCTTTCTTT. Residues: CASSAGMTAEAFF.

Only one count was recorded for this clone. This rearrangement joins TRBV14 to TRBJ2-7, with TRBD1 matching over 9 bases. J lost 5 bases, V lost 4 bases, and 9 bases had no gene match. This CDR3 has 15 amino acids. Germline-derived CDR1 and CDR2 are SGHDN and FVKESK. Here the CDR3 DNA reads TGTGCCAGCAGCCCTAGGGGGACAGGGCGGAACGAGCAGTACTTC. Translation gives CASSPRGTGRNEQYF.

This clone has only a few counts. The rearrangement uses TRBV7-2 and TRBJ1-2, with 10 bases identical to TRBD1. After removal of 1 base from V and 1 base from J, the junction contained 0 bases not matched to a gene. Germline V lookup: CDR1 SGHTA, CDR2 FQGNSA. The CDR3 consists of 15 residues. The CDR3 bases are TGTGCCAGCAGCTTAGGGACAGGGGGTAACTATGGCTACACCTTC. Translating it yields CASSLGTGGNYGYTF.

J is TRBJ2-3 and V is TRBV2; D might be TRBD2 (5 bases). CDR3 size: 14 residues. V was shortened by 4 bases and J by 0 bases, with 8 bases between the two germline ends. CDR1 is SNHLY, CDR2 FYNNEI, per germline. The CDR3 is CASSVRTSTDTQYF. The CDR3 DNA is TGTGCCAGCAGTGTGCGGACTAGCACAGATACGCAGTATTTT. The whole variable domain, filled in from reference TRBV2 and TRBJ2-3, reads EPEVTQTPSHQVTQMGQEVILRCVPISNHLYFYWYRQILGQKVEFLVSFYNNEISEKSEIFDDQFSVERPDGSNFTLKIRSTKLEDSAMYFCASSVRTSTDTQYFGPGTRLTVL.

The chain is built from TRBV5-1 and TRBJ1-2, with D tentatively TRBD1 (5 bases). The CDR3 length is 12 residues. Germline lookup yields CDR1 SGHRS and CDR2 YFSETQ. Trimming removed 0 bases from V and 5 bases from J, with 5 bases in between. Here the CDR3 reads CASSLGQYGYTF. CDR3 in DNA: TGCGCCAGCAGCTTGGGACAGTATGGCTACACCTTC.

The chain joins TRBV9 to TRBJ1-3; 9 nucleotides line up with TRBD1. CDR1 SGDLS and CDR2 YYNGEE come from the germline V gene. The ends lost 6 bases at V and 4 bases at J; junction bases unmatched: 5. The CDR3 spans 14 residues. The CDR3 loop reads CASTGTGTGNTIYF. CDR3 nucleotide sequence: TGTGCCAGCACCGGGACAGGGACCGGAAACACCATATATTTT.

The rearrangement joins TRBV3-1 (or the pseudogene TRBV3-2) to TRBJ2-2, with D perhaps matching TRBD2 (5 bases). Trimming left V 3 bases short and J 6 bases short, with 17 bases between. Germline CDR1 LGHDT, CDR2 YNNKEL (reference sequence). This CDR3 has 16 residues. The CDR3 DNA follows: TGTGCCAGCAGCCAGCGTCCAGGCTTCGGGGCCGGGGAGCTGTTTTTT. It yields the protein CASSQRPGFGAGELFF.